The sequence of this TCR beta chain was determined in a study of CD4 and CD8 cells across lung adenocarcinoma regions. This CDR3 comprises 12 residues. V was pared by 1 base and J by 4 bases, with 4 bases between. The germline V gene encodes CDR1 MGHRA and CDR2 YSYEKL. From the PCR reads, TCRdb called clonotypes with MiXCR, one entry per CDR3 protein. The sample includes approximately 11,000 distinct CDR3 sequences, 53% seen only once; the top ten take 30% to 40%. The patients had localized lung adenocarcinoma, a non-small cell subtype. The TCR sequence derives from a female donor with lung adenocarcinoma. The CD4 and CD8 labels of this study may be unreliable. The sequenced sample was CD8+ T cells from the center of a lung tumor. The gene calls are TRBV4-1 and TRBJ1-2; D remains ambiguous. The CDR3 region is CASSQGPYGYTF. Here the CDR3 DNA reads TGCGCCAGCAGCCAAGGTCCCTATGGCTACACCTTC.